Listed here are 7 T cell receptor beta chains from one sample, sequenced in a study of T cells in narcolepsy. Sequenced by immunoSEQ multiplex PCR; TCRdb stores in-frame clones only, minus some. The profile shows about 30,000 clones, approximately 83% of them singletons. The sequenced sample consisted of CD45RA- memory CD4+ T cells from PBMCs. All receptors come from a human donor with narcolepsy.

This chain links TRBV19 with TRBJ1-5, with a tentative D call TRBD1 (6 bases). Germline V gene sequence: CDR1 LNHDA, CDR2 SQIVND (reference sequence). The CDR3 runs to 18 residues. Trimming took 3 bases from V and 6 from J, leaving 24 bases between them. The CDR3 protein is CASSIRTTGHLWRQPQHF. The CDR3 nucleotides are TGTGCCAGTAGTATCCGGACGACGGGACACTTATGGCGTCAGCCCCAGCATTTT.

The rearrangement links TRBV9 to TRBJ1-1; 7 nucleotides line up with TRBD1. The germline V gene encodes CDR1 SGDLS and CDR2 YYNGEE. V shed 9 bases and J 1 base; nucleotides not matched to a gene: 6. The CDR3 has 13 amino acids. CDR3 loop: CATSGQENTEAFF. The DNA for the CDR3 is TGTGCCACCTCAGGACAGGAGAACACTGAAGCTTTCTTT.

This clone was observed a single time. The chain combines TRBV10-3 with TRBJ2-7; 7 positions agree with TRBD1. The CDR3 is made up of 13 amino acids. Trimming took 3 bases from V and 6 from J; bases not matched to a gene: 5. Germline V lookup: CDR1 ENHRY, CDR2 SYGVKD. The CDR3 nucleotides are TGTGCCATCAGTGACCGACAGGGTGGCGAGCAGTACTTC. Its protein product is CAISDRQGGEQYF.

The chain links TRBV27 to TRBJ2-2; TRBD1 agrees at 10 bases. With V trimmed by 5 bases and J by 7 bases, 13 bases remained unmatched. CDR1 and CDR2 from the germline V gene are MNHEY and SMNVEV (reference sequence). This CDR3 contains 17 residues. CDR3 sequence: CASSPSRPGTGVGELFF. DNA for the CDR3: TGTGCCAGCAGTCCGTCGCGCCCCGGGACAGGGGTCGGGGAGCTGTTTTTT.

This CDR3 is CASSPLALTDTQYF. The CDR3 DNA reads TGTGCCAGCAGCCCTCTAGCTCTCACAGATACGCAGTATTTT. The rearrangement uses TRBV7-2 and TRBJ2-3, with D possibly matching TRBD2 (5 bases). Germline CDR1 SGHTA, CDR2 FQGNSA. The V end lost 5 bases, the J end lost 2 bases, and 11 bases lay between the germline ends. This CDR3 is 14 amino acids long.

V gene TRBV6-1 combines with J gene TRBJ1-1; D gene unclear. The CDR3 is made up of 14 amino acids. V was trimmed by 6 bases and J by 1 base, leaving 12 bases between them. CDR1 MNHNS and CDR2 SASEGT come from the germline V gene. CDR3 in DNA: TGTGCCAGCAGGGACGGAAACGGGAACACTGAAGCTTTCTTT. The encoded protein is CASRDGNGNTEAFF.

This chain connects TRBV30 to TRBJ1-1, with D tentatively TRBD1 (5 bases). This CDR3 contains 14 residues. Looked up from germline, CDR1 is GTSNPN and CDR2 is SVGIG (reference sequence). V gave up 5 bases and J gave up 4 bases, with 17 bases separating them. The CDR3 nucleotides are TGTGCCTGGTGGCCGCGGCAGGGTAGCACTGAAGCTTTCTTT. Amino acid sequence: CAWWPRQGSTEAFF.